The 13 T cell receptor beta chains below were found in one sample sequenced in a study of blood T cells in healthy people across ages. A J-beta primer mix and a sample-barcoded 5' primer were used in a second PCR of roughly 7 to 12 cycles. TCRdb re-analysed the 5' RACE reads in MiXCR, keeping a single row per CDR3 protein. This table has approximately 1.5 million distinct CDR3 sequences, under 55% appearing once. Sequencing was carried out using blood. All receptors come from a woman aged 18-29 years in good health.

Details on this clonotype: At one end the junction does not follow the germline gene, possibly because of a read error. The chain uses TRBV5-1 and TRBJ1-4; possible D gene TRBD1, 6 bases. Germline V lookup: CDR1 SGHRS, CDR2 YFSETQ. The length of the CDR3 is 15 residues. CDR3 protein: CASSLYGTTNEKLIF. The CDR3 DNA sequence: TGCGCCAGCAGCTTATACGGGACAACTAATGAAAAACTGATTTTT.

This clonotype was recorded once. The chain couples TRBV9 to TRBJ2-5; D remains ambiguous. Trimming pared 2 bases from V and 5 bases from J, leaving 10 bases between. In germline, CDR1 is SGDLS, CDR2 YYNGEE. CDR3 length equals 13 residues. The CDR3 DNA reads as TGTGCCAGCAGCGTTTTAGGGCAGGAGACCCAGTACTTC. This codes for CASSVLGQETQYF. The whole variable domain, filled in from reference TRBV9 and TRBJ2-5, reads DSGVTQTPKHLITATGQRVTLRCSPRSGDLSVYWYQQSLDQGLQFLIQYYNGEERAKGNILERFSAQQFPDLHSELNLSSLELGDSALYFCASSVLGQETQYFGPGTRLLVL.

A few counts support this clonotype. The CDR3 loop is CASSPGRHIQYF. DNA for the CDR3: TGTGCCAGCAGCCCCGGCAGGCACATTCAGTACTTC. V is TRBV3-1 and J is TRBJ2-4; D is uncertain. V was pared by 4 bases and J by 8 bases, with 9 bases between. Germline lookup yields CDR1 LGHDT and CDR2 YNNKEL (reference sequence). This CDR3 spans 12 amino acids.

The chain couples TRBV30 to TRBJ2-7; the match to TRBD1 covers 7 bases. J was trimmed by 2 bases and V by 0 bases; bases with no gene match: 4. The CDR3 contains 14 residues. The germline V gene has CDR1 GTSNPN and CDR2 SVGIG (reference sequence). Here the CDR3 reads CAWSVRGQTYEQYF. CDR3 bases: TGTGCCTGGAGTGTCCGGGGACAGACCTACGAGCAGTACTTC.

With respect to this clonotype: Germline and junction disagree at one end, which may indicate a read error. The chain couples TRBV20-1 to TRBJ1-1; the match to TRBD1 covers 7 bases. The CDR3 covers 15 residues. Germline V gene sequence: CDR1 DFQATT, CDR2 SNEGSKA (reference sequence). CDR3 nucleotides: TGCAGTGCTGCCGTAGGGGGCTCGTGGAACACTGGAGCTTTCTTT. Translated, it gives CSAAVGGSWNTGAFF.

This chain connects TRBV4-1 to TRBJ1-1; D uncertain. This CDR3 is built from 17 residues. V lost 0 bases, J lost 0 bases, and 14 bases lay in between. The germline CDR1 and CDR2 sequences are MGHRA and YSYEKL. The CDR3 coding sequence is TGCGCCAGCAGCCAAGATTCAGGACCCATCATGAACACTGAAGCTTTCTTT. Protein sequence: CASSQDSGPIMNTEAFF.

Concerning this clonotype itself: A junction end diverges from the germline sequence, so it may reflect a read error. The CDR3 DNA follows: TGTGCCGGCAGAGTTAGGGGACACATTCAGTACTTC. Translation gives CAGRVRGHIQYF. The chain carries TRBV25-1 and TRBJ2-4; D tentatively reads TRBD1 or TRBD2 (5 bases each). CDR1 is MGHDK and CDR2 is SYGVNS in the germline V gene. CDR3 length: 12 residues.

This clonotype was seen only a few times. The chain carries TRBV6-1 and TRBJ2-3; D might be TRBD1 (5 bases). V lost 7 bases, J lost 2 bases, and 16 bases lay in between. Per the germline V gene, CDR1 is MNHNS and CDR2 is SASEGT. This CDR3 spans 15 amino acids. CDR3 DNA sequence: TGTGCCAGCACCACCCGCGCAGGGTACACAGATACGCAGTATTTT. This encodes CASTTRAGYTDTQYF.

CDR3 sequence (DNA): TGTGCCAGCAGCGTAGGCGGCGGGACGGACTATGGCTACACCTTC. Translating it yields CASSVGGGTDYGYTF. The gene calls are TRBV9 and TRBJ1-2; tentative D call: TRBD1 (5 bases). The CDR3 length is 15 residues. The germline V and J ends were trimmed by 0 bases and 3 bases, with 12 bases remaining between them. Germline V gene data show CDR1 as SGDLS and CDR2 as YYNGEE.

CDR3 amino acids: CSAIRTSGRNEQFF. CDR3 nucleotides: TGCAGTGCTATAAGGACTAGCGGAAGAAATGAGCAGTTCTTC. The chain links TRBV20-1 to TRBJ2-1; 10 bases match TRBD2. The germline V gene has CDR1 DFQATT and CDR2 SNEGSKA (reference sequence). With V trimmed by 4 bases and J by 7 bases, 7 bases remained unmatched. The CDR3 runs 14 residues.

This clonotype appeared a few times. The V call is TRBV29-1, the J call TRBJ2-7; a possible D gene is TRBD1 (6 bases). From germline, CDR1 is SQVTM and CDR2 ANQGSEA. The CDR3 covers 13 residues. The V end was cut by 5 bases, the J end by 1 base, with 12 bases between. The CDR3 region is CSVTPTGSYEQYF. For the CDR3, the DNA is TGCAGCGTTACTCCGACAGGTTCCTACGAGCAGTACTTC.

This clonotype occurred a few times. CDR3 sequence reads: CAISESWTGGVGTEAFF. CDR3 in DNA: TGTGCCATCAGTGAGTCTTGGACAGGGGGCGTAGGGACTGAAGCTTTCTTT. This chain joins TRBV10-3 and TRBJ1-1, with 11 nucleotides matching TRBD1. The V gene end was trimmed by 0 bases and the J gene end by 5 bases; junction bases not matched to a gene: 8. The CDR3 is made up of 17 amino acids. From germline, CDR1 is ENHRY and CDR2 SYGVKD.

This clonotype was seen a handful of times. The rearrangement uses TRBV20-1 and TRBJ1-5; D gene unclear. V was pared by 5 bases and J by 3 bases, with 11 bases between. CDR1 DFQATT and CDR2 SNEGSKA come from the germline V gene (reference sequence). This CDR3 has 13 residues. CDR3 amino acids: CSAGSGPNQPQHF. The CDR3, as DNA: TGCAGTGCTGGCTCCGGGCCCAATCAGCCCCAGCATTTT.